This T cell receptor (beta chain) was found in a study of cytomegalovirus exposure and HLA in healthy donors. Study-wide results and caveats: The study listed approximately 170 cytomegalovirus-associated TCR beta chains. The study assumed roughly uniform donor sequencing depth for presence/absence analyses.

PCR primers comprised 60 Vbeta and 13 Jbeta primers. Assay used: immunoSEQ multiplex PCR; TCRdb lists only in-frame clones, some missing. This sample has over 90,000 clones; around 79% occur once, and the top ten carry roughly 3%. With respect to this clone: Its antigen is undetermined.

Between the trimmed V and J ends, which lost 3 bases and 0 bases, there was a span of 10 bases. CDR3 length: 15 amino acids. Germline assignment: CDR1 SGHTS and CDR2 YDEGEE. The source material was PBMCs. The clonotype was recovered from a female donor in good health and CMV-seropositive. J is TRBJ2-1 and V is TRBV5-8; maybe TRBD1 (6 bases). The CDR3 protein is CASSSGTISYNEQFF. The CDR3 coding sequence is TGTGCCAGCAGCTCCGGGACAATCTCCTACAATGAGCAGTTCTTC.